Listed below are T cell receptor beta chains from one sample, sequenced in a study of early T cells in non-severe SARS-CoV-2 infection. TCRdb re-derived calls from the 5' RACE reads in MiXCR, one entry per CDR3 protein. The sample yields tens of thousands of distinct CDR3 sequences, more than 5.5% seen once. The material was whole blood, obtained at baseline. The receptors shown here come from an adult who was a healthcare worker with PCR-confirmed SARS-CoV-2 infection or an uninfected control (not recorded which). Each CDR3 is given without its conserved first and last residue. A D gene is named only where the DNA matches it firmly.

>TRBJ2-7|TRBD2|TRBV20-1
SVEFGRAYEQY
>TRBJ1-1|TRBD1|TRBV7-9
ASSLSGTGVDEAF
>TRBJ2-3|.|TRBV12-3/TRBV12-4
ASSLLPDTQY
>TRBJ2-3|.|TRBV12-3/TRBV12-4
ASSLGEVWTDTQY
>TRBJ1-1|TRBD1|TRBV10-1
ASSGYRGDTEAF
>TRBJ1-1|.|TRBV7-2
ASSLIRTEAF
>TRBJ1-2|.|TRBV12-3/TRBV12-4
ASSSAPDYGYT
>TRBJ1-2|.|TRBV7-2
ASSLGGRIANYGYT
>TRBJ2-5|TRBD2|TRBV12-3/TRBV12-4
ASTTGIAGGGETQY
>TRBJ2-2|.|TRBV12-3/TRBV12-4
ASSSLRRRRGYTGELF
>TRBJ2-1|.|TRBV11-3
ASSSGLLGEEQF
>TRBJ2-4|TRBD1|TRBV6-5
ASSPLTGGERYIQY
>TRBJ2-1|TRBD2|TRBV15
ATSSGLAGYSDEQF
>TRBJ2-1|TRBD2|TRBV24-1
ATSVRLAGKIEQF
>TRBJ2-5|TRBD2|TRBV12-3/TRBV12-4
ASSLEPSGRQETQY
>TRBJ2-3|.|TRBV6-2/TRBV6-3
ASSGGRETDTQY
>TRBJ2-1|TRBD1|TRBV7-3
ASSPLVGTGPYNEQF
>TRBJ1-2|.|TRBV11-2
ASSLEGGSSNYGYT
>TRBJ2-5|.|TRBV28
ASSVTTGLAETQY
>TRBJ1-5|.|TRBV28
ASSSSPGGGNQPQH
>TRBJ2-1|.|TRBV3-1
ASSQVRNGANEQF
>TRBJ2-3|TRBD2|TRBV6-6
ASTIRTSGRAETDTQY
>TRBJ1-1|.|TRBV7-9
ASSLGFGGQTEAF
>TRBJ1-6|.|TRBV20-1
SARDRGSSSYNSPLH
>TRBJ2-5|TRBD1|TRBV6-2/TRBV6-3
ASSYLTGVVETQY
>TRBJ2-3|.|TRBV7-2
ASSLTSLDTDTQY